One sample yielded the 16 T cell receptor beta chains listed below, sequenced in a study of blood T cells in healthy people across ages. Alongside a J-beta primer mix, a sample-barcoded 5' primer served in a second PCR lasting about 7 to 12 cycles. Using its own MiXCR run on the 5' RACE reads, TCRdb lists one record per CDR3 protein. The sample consists of over 600,000 distinct CDR3 sequences, 20% to 25% of them appearing once. Input material: blood. Receptor source: a man between 65 and 85 years old in good health.

This clonotype was seen more than once but under ten times. The V gene is TRBV20-1, the J gene TRBJ2-1; 14 nucleotides align to TRBD2. CDR1 is DFQATT, CDR2 SNEGSKA, per germline (reference sequence). The CDR3 extends over 19 amino acids. V shed 1 base and J 8 bases; nucleotides not matched to a gene: 16. The CDR3 sequence: CSARAHHPGLAGDGYEQFF. CDR3 coding DNA: TGCAGTGCTAGAGCACATCACCCGGGACTAGCGGGAGATGGTTATGAGCAGTTCTTC.

This clonotype was found many times. This rearrangement joins TRBV3-1 to TRBJ2-3; 7 bases fit TRBD2. CDR1 LGHDT and CDR2 YNNKEL come from the germline V gene (reference sequence). The V segment lost 0 bases and the J segment 0 bases; nucleotides outside the gene matches: 3. This CDR3 is built from 16 residues. As DNA, the CDR3 is TGTGCCAGCAGCCAAGATCTAGCGGCAAGCACAGATACGCAGTATTTT. It specifies CASSQDLAASTDTQYF.

The rearrangement joins TRBV7-2 to TRBJ1-6; possibly TRBD1 for D (5 bases). The length of the CDR3 is 12 residues. CDR1 and CDR2 (germline): SGHTA, FQGNSA. The V gene lost 5 bases and the J gene lost 10 bases, with 9 bases spanning the gap. CDR3 sequence: CASSAGRSPLHF. The CDR3 coding sequence is TGTGCCAGCAGCGCAGGGCGCTCACCCCTCCACTTT.

There are a few counts of this clonotype. The gene calls are TRBV11-2 and TRBJ1-4; D gene uncertain. The length of the CDR3 is 14 residues. The V and J ends lost 5 bases and 3 bases respectively, with 10 bases between them. The germline gives CDR1 SGHAT, CDR2 FQNNGV. The CDR3 coding sequence is TGTGCCAGCAGCCAGGTACAGCCTAATGAAAAACTGTTTTTT. Amino acid sequence: CASSQVQPNEKLFF.

This clonotype has a handful of counts. This chain links TRBV12-3 or TRBV12-4 with TRBJ2-3; weak D call: TRBD1 (5 bases). The ends were cut back, 3 bases at V and 7 bases at J, with 20 bases in the middle. This CDR3 comprises 16 residues. CDR3 in DNA: TGTGCCAGCAGTTTTTGGGGCTCCTCTTACCGAAATACGCAGTATTTT. Protein sequence: CASSFWGSSYRNTQYF.

The chain recombines TRBV30 with TRBJ1-2; D ambiguous. The germline gives CDR1 GTSNPN, CDR2 SVGIG (reference sequence). The V end was cut by 3 bases, the J end by 3 bases, with 8 bases between. The CDR3 has 12 residues. The CDR3 coding sequence is TGTGCCTGGAGCGAACGGGACTATGGCTACACCTTC. It codes for CAWSERDYGYTF.

This clonotype is a singleton in its sample. The CDR3 sequence is CAISVSGQGDTQYF. The CDR3, as DNA: TGTGCCATCAGCGTCTCCGGACAGGGAGATACGCAGTATTTT. The V gene is TRBV10-3, the J gene TRBJ2-3; 8 bases match TRBD1. The CDR3 extends over 14 amino acids. Germline V gene data show CDR1 as ENHRY and CDR2 as SYGVKD. V shed 6 bases, J shed 5 bases, and the junction held 7 bases outside the gene matches.

This rearrangement joins TRBV3-1 to TRBJ2-5, with D tentatively TRBD1 or TRBD2 (5 bases each). The last part of the DNA fits TRBJ2-1 better; the J call may be wrong. Germline assignment: CDR1 LGHDT and CDR2 YNNKEL (reference sequence). CDR3 size: 16 residues. CDR3 protein: CASSRGLGPALNEQFF. The CDR3 nucleotides read TGTGCCAGCAGCCGAGGTTTGGGACCGGCGTTGAATGAGCAGTTCTTC.

A single count supports this clonotype. The V and J genes are TRBV12-3 or TRBV12-4 and TRBJ2-1; tentative D call: TRBD1 (6 bases). Trimming cost V 8 bases and J 1 base, with 9 bases left between them. This CDR3 is built from 13 residues. The DNA for the CDR3 is TGTGCCAGCGCCGACAGGTCCTACAATGAGCAGTTCTTC. Its protein is CASADRSYNEQFF.

This chain uses TRBV10-1 with TRBJ2-2; 9 bases line up with TRBD2. The CDR3 is made up of 15 amino acids. Germline assignment: CDR1 WNHNN and CDR2 SYGVQD (reference sequence). V trimming: 3 bases; J trimming: 6 bases; junction bases outside the gene matches: 5. CDR3 nucleotide sequence: TGCGCCAGCAGTGAAGCTAGCGGGAAGCCCGGGGAGCTGTTTTTT. Protein sequence: CASSEASGKPGELFF.

This clonotype has just a few counts. The chain combines TRBV10-3 with TRBJ1-1; D might be TRBD1 (6 bases). Germline CDR1 ENHRY, CDR2 SYGVKD. This CDR3 spans 15 amino acids. The ends were cut back, 0 bases at V and 1 base at J, with 9 bases in the middle. The CDR3 sequence: CAISESAQGNTEAFF. The CDR3 DNA follows: TGTGCCATCAGTGAGTCGGCACAGGGGAACACTGAAGCTTTCTTT.

The CDR3 spells CASWRVGELFF. CDR3 coding DNA: TGTGCCAGCTGGAGGGTCGGGGAGCTGTTTTTT. J is TRBJ2-2 and V is TRBV6-5; D is possibly TRBD2 (6 bases). V shed 8 bases and J shed 7 bases, with 8 bases lying between them. This CDR3 is 11 amino acids long. CDR1 and CDR2 (germline): MNHEY, SVGAGI.

This clonotype was observed a few times. The CDR3 region is CASSLQAGLQFF. The DNA of the CDR3 is TGTGCCAGCAGCTTACAGGCAGGGTTACAGTTCTTC. V usage is TRBV7-9 and J usage is TRBJ2-1, with TRBD1 as a possible D gene (5 bases). In germline, CDR1 is SEHNR, CDR2 FQNEAQ (reference sequence). Trimming took 2 bases from V and 13 from J, leaving 12 bases between them. This CDR3 comprises 12 residues.

This clonotype was seen more than once but under ten times. The chain is built from TRBV5-1 and TRBJ2-6, with a weak D call TRBD2 (5 bases). Deletions cut 2 bases from V and 0 bases from J, with 9 bases between. The CDR3 has 16 residues. Germline V gene data show CDR1 as SGHRS and CDR2 as YFSETQ. The CDR3 sequence is CASSLEGSSGANVLTF. CDR3 bases: TGCGCCAGCAGCTTAGAGGGAAGCTCTGGGGCCAACGTCCTGACTTTC.

The chain carries TRBV6-5 and TRBJ2-5; 7 nucleotides match TRBD1. CDR3 size: 13 residues. The germline CDR1 and CDR2 sequences are MNHEY and SVGAGI. The junction had 2 bases not matched to a gene; V was cut back by 7 bases and J by 0 bases. CDR3 nucleotide sequence: TGTGCCAGCAAACAGGGGTACCAAGAGACCCAGTACTTC. Translated, it gives CASKQGYQETQYF.

The chain has TRBV29-1 and TRBJ2-2; a possible D gene is TRBD2 (5 bases). Trimming cost V 7 bases and J 5 bases, with 5 bases left between them. CDR1 is SQVTM, CDR2 ANQGSEA, per germline. This CDR3 has 10 amino acids. The DNA for the CDR3 is TGCAGCGGCGGGACCGGGGAGCTGTTTTTT. As protein: CSGGTGELFF.